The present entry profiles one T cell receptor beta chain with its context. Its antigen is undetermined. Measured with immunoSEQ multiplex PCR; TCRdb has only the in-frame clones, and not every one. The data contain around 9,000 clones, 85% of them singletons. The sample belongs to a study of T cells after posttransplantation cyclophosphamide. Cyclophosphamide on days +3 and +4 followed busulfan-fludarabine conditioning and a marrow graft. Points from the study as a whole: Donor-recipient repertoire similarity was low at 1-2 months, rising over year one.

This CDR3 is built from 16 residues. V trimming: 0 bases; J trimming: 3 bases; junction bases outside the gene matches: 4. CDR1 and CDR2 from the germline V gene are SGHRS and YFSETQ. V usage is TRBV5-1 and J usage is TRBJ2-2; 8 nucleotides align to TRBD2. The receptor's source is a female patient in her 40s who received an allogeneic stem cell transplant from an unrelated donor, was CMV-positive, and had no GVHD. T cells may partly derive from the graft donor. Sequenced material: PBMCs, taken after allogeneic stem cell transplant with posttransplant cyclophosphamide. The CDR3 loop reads CASSLVGSGDTGELFF. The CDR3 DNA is TGCGCCAGCAGCTTGGTGGGTAGCGGGGACACCGGGGAGCTGTTTTTT.